The 8 T cell receptor beta chains below all came from one sample that was sequenced in a study of cytomegalovirus exposure and HLA in healthy donors. 13 Jbeta primers and 60 Vbeta primers were used for the PCR. TCRdb's table, derived via immunoSEQ multiplex PCR, lists solely in-frame clones and lacks some. The sample contains approximately 210,000 clones, about four fifths of which appear only once. Sample: PBMCs. Every receptor here comes from a male donor in good health and CMV-seropositive.

This clone was observed once. J is TRBJ2-7 and V is TRBV2; D possibly corresponds to TRBD2 (5 bases). V lost 3 bases to trimming and J lost 2 bases, with 11 bases between them. From germline, CDR1 is SNHLY and CDR2 FYNNEI. The CDR3 is made up of 14 amino acids. The CDR3 DNA is TGTGCCAGCAGTGACGGGGTTACCGCCTACGAGCAGTACTTC. Its protein is CASSDGVTAYEQYF.

The CDR3 here is CASSDSNRGANTGELFF. CDR3 DNA sequence: TGTGCCAGCAGTGACTCAAATCGGGGGGCGAACACCGGGGAGCTGTTTTTT. The chain joins TRBV6-4 to TRBJ2-2; TRBD2 matches 7 bases. Unmatched junction bases numbered 4, after V lost 0 bases and J lost 0 bases. This CDR3 is built from 17 residues. Germline loops: CDR1 MRHNA, CDR2 SNTAGT.

V usage is TRBV10-1 and J usage is TRBJ2-2, with D possibly matching TRBD1 (5 bases). The CDR3 is 12 amino acids. V was pared by 8 bases and J by 1 base, with 5 bases between. Looked up from germline, CDR1 is WNHNN and CDR2 is SYGVQD (reference sequence). CDR3 DNA: TGCGCCAGCGACAGGAACACCGGGGAGCTGTTTTTT. Translation gives CASDRNTGELFF.

The table lists this clone with a few counts. The chain recombines TRBV25-1 with TRBJ2-6; 9 bases agree with TRBD1. With V trimmed by 0 bases and J by 0 bases, 3 bases remained unmatched. CDR1 is MGHDK, CDR2 SYGVNS, per germline. This CDR3 is 18 amino acids long. CDR3: CASSEYGTGSSGANVLTF. The CDR3 DNA reads as TGTGCCAGCAGTGAATATGGGACAGGGAGCTCTGGGGCCAACGTCCTGACTTTC.

The gene calls are TRBV11-2 and TRBJ1-5; D gene ambiguous. Germline loops: CDR1 SGHAT, CDR2 FQNNGV. This CDR3 is built from 12 residues. The V gene lost 1 base and the J gene lost 7 bases, with 5 bases spanning the gap. The chain's CDR3 is CASSLGEQPQHF. Here the CDR3 DNA reads TGTGCCAGCAGCTTAGGGGAGCAGCCCCAGCATTTT. The full variable domain, rest sourced from reference TRBV11-2 and TRBJ1-5, is EAGVAQSPRYKIIEKRQSVAFWCNPISGHATLYWYQQILGQGPKLLIQFQNNGVVDDSQLPKDRFSAERLKGVDSTLKIQPAKLEDSAVYLCASSLGEQPQHFGDGTRLSIL.

The gene calls are TRBV18 and TRBJ1-1; 7 bases fit TRBD1. Losses at the gene ends were 11 bases for V and 1 base for J; bases not matched to a gene: 7. CDR1 and CDR2 from the germline V gene are KGHSH and LQKENI. This CDR3 has 13 residues. The CDR3 here is CASTEGANTEAFF. The CDR3, as DNA: TGTGCCTCTACGGAGGGGGCGAACACTGAAGCTTTCTTT.

V usage is TRBV6-5 and J usage is TRBJ1-2, with TRBD1 matching over 8 bases. CDR3 size: 13 residues. The ends lost 4 bases at V and 7 bases at J; junction bases unmatched: 5. CDR1 is MNHEY, CDR2 SVGAGI, per germline. For the CDR3, the DNA is TGTGCCAGCAGTTCCGGGACAGGATTTGGCTACACCTTC. Translated, it gives CASSSGTGFGYTF.

The gene calls are TRBV7-2 and TRBJ1-5; no reliable D call. CDR1 is SGHTA, CDR2 FQGNSA, per germline. V lost 2 bases and J 0 bases, leaving 8 bases between the germline ends. This CDR3 spans 15 amino acids. CDR3 bases: TGTGCCAGCAGCTTACGCGGGTATAGCAATCAGCCCCAGCATTTT. As protein: CASSLRGYSNQPQHF.